These 22 T cell receptor beta chains came from one sample sequenced in a study of T cell repertoires in cytomegalovirus infection. TCRdb used MiXCR to reprocess the reads, holding one entry per CDR3 protein. The sample carries about 450,000 distinct CDR3 sequences, approximately 32% recorded once. The sequencing sample was made of PBMCs. These receptors came from a human donor in good health (CMV status not recorded). Some clones in this sample may be carry-over from other donors' samples.

The V and J genes are TRBV5-1 and TRBJ1-4, with D maybe TRBD1 (6 bases). V was trimmed by 4 bases and J by 7 bases, leaving 11 bases between them. Germline CDR1 reads SGHRS; CDR2 reads YFSETQ. The CDR3 is 13 residues long. The CDR3 sequence is CASSRGAREKLFF. As DNA, the CDR3 is TGCGCCAGCAGCCGGGGGGCGCGTGAAAAACTGTTTTTT. Full variable domain (outside the CDR3, taken from reference TRBV5-1 and TRBJ1-4): KAGVTQTPRYLIKTRGQQVTLSCSPISGHRSVSWYQQTPGQGLQFLFEYFSETQRNKGNFPGRFSGRQFSNSRSEMNVSTLELGDSALYLCASSRGAREKLFFGSGTQLSVL.

The J gene is TRBJ1-6, the V gene TRBV27; D unclear. CDR3 length: 14 residues. CDR1 is MNHEY, CDR2 SMNVEV, per germline (reference sequence). V was clipped by 2 bases and J by 14 bases, with 16 bases between them. The CDR3 spells CASSLNWELRTLHF. In DNA, the CDR3 is TGTGCCAGCAGTTTAAATTGGGAGTTAAGGACCCTCCACTTT.

This chain uses TRBV7-3 with TRBJ2-6, with TRBD1 matching over 7 bases. Germline CDR1 reads SGHTA; CDR2 reads FQGTGA. The CDR3 consists of 15 residues. J was trimmed by 0 bases and V by 4 bases; bases with no gene match: 0. CDR3 nucleotide sequence: TGTGCCAGCAGCTGGGACAGCTCTGGGGCCAACGTCCTGACTTTC. Encoded protein: CASSWDSSGANVLTF.

As regards this clonotype: Germline and junction disagree at one end, which may indicate a read error. This sequence joins TRBV20-1 and TRBJ2-5; D might be TRBD2 (6 bases). From germline, CDR1 is DFQATT and CDR2 SNEGSKA (reference sequence). The CDR3 totals 16 residues. DNA for the CDR3: TGCAGTGCTAGAGATAGGAGTCGGGGGAAACAAGAGACCAAGTACTTC. It yields the protein CSARDRSRGKQETKYF.

This clonotype has only one observation. The junction differs from germline at one of its ends, possibly a read error. The V call is TRBV19, the J call TRBJ2-3; D not resolved. This CDR3 spans 14 amino acids. Germline V gene data show CDR1 as LNHDA and CDR2 as SQIVND (reference sequence). In nucleotides, the CDR3 is TGTGCCAGTAGTTTAGATTTCCGCACAGATACGCAGTATTTT. Translation: CASSLDFRTDTQYF.

The chain combines TRBV2 with TRBJ2-1; TRBD2 agrees at 10 bases. Per germline, CDR1 SNHLY and CDR2 FYNNEI. This CDR3 is built from 14 residues. The CDR3 sequence is CALQPASGGPLKFF. The CDR3 DNA follows: TGTGCTTTGCAACCCGCTAGCGGGGGACCCTTAAAGTTCTTC.

This clonotype was detected many times. The rearrangement uses TRBV10-3 and TRBJ2-7, with D unresolved. The germline V gene encodes CDR1 ENHRY and CDR2 SYGVKD. V was cut by 9 bases and J by 6 bases, with 18 bases left in between. The CDR3 has 13 amino acids. The CDR3 nucleotides read TGTGCCATTCGACCTCATTCTGCGCGCGAGCAGTACTTC. Translating gives CAIRPHSAREQYF.

This clonotype was seen a few times. The rearrangement links TRBV12-3 or TRBV12-4 to TRBJ1-3; D is uncertain. Trimming removed 1 base from V and 4 bases from J, with 11 bases in between. This CDR3 region has 15 residues. For the CDR3, the DNA is TGTGCCAGCAGTTTAGGTGGGAGAGGAGGAAACACCATATATTTT. Amino acids: CASSLGGRGGNTIYF.

This clonotype was counted many times. The gene calls are TRBV5-6 and TRBJ1-1, with no clear D. This CDR3 is built from 12 residues. Germline V CDR1 and CDR2: SGHDT, YYEEEE. Trimming left V 0 bases short and J 7 bases short, with 7 bases between. CDR3 amino acids: CASSLDQDEAFF. CDR3 DNA: TGTGCCAGCAGCTTGGACCAGGATGAAGCTTTCTTT.

This clonotype occurred a few times. The chain employs TRBV12-3 or TRBV12-4 and TRBJ1-5; 8 bases align to TRBD1. V dropped 6 bases and J dropped 6; count of bases not matched to a gene: 7. The CDR3 is made up of 14 amino acids. The CDR3 protein is CASSPTGAGQPQHF. CDR3 DNA sequence: TGTGCCAGCAGCCCGACAGGGGCGGGTCAGCCCCAGCATTTT.

This clonotype was counted at least ten times. The gene calls are TRBV6-2 or TRBV6-3 and TRBJ2-4, with 9 positions matching TRBD2. The germline gives CDR1 MNHEY, CDR2 SVGEGT. The ends lost 10 bases at V and 8 bases at J; junction bases unmatched: 9. There are 13 residues in the CDR3. The CDR3 loop is CATEFSGGDIQYF. The DNA for the CDR3 is TGTGCCACCGAGTTTAGCGGGGGTGACATTCAGTACTTC.

This clonotype was detected many times. This rearrangement joins TRBV4-1 to TRBJ1-4; TRBD1 matches 7 bases. This CDR3 is 15 amino acids long. V shed 4 bases, J shed 2 bases, and the junction held 4 bases outside the gene matches. The germline V gene encodes CDR1 MGHRA and CDR2 YSYEKL. The CDR3 DNA sequence: TGCGCCAGCAGCCCTTCCAGGGGGACTAATGAAAAACTGTTTTTT. Translating gives CASSPSRGTNEKLFF.

This clonotype was counted only a few times. This sequence joins TRBV19 and TRBJ2-2, with unresolved D. The CDR3 length is 14 residues. The V end was cut by 3 bases, the J end by 4 bases, with 9 bases between. CDR1 is LNHDA, CDR2 SQIVND, per germline (reference sequence). The CDR3 DNA is TGTGCCAGTAGTATCTCGGCTGTCACCGGGGAGCTGTTTTTT. This gives the protein CASSISAVTGELFF.

This clonotype was counted between two and nine times. CDR3 nucleotide sequence: TGTGCCAGCAGTGTTGCCCATAACACAGATACGCAGTATTTT. Amino acid sequence: CASSVAHNTDTQYF. J is TRBJ2-3 and V is TRBV2; D call uncertain. The V end lost 4 bases, the J end lost 2 bases, and 10 bases lay between the germline ends. Germline CDR1 reads SNHLY; CDR2 reads FYNNEI. The CDR3 consists of 14 residues.

This clonotype has more than one count but fewer than ten. The rearrangement joins TRBV5-5 to TRBJ2-3, with D unclear. CDR3 length: 18 amino acids. Between the trimmed V and J ends, which lost 1 base and 5 bases, there was a span of 23 bases. CDR1 and CDR2 from the germline V gene are SGHKS and YYEKEE (reference sequence). This CDR3 reads CASSLLFVGMSFGDTQYF. CDR3 sequence (DNA): TGTGCCAGCAGCTTGTTGTTTGTAGGGATGTCGTTCGGAGATACGCAGTATTTT.

This clonotype was counted between two and nine times. This rearrangement joins TRBV14 to TRBJ2-2; 7 nucleotides line up with TRBD1. From germline, CDR1 is SGHDN and CDR2 FVKESK. Losses at the gene ends were 3 bases for V and 4 bases for J; bases not matched to a gene: 11. This CDR3 region has 17 residues. The DNA of the CDR3 is TGTGCCAGCAGCCATTACTTTGACAGGGCGTCCACCGGGGAGCTGTTTTTT. It encodes CASSHYFDRASTGELFF.

CDR3 protein: CASSLGTGGVETQYF. CDR3 nucleotide sequence: TGTGCCAGCAGCTTGGGGACAGGGGGCGTGGAGACCCAGTACTTC. The rearrangement joins TRBV5-4 to TRBJ2-5, with 11 bases matching TRBD1. The V gene's germline CDR1 is SGHNT and CDR2 YYREEE (reference sequence). The CDR3 consists of 15 residues. V lost 0 bases, J lost 5 bases, and 3 bases stayed unmatched. The entire variable domain, with the rest obtained from reference TRBV5-4 and TRBJ2-5, is as follows: ETGVTQSPTHLIKTRGQQVTLRCSSQSGHNTVSWYQQALGQGPQFIFQYYREEENGRGNFPPRFSGLQFPNYSSELNVNALELDDSALYLCASSLGTGGVETQYFGPGTRLLVL.

This clonotype was observed a few times. The rearrangement joins TRBV7-9 to TRBJ2-6; 7 positions agree with TRBD1. CDR1 SEHNR and CDR2 FQNEAQ come from the germline V gene (reference sequence). The CDR3 length is 17 residues. V was clipped by 3 bases and J by 0 bases; unmatched bases: 5. CDR3 residues: CASSLGTVNSGANVLTF. The DNA for the CDR3 is TGTGCCAGCAGCTTGGGGACAGTTAACTCTGGGGCCAACGTCCTGACTTTC.

This clonotype was counted a few times. V gene TRBV20-1 combines with J gene TRBJ1-6, with TRBD1 as a possible D gene (6 bases). There are 16 residues in the CDR3. Germline V CDR1 and CDR2: DFQATT, SNEGSKA (reference sequence). V shed 2 bases and J shed 1 base, with 12 bases lying between them. The DNA of the CDR3 is TGCAGTGCTAGATTCACCGGGACATCCTATAATTCACCCCTCCACTTT. It yields the protein CSARFTGTSYNSPLHF.

The sample holds a few counts of this clonotype. V gene TRBV20-1 combines with J gene TRBJ1-2; 8 bases match TRBD1. Unmatched junction bases numbered 10, after V lost 6 bases and J lost 4 bases. The CDR3 runs 14 residues. The germline V gene has CDR1 DFQATT and CDR2 SNEGSKA (reference sequence). DNA of the CDR3: TGCAGTGCCCCCGGGGCAGGGGGCCCCTATGGCTACACCTTC. This translates into CSAPGAGGPYGYTF.

There are many counts of this clonotype. V is TRBV7-2 and J is TRBJ1-5, with D uncertain. The germline CDR1 and CDR2 sequences are SGHTA and FQGNSA. This CDR3 has 14 amino acids. V was shortened by 5 bases and J by 0 bases, with 8 bases between the two germline ends. This CDR3 reads CASSPRGSNQPQHF. CDR3 bases: TGTGCCAGCAGCCCACGAGGTAGCAATCAGCCCCAGCATTTT. The variable domain in full, with the rest retrieved from reference TRBV7-2 and TRBJ1-5, is GAGVSQSPSNKVTEKGKDVELRCDPISGHTALYWYRQSLGQGLEFLIYFQGNSAPDKSGLPSDRFSAERTGGSVSTLTIQRTQQEDSAVYLCASSPRGSNQPQHFGDGTRLSIL.

This clonotype was counted many times. The chain employs TRBV7-8 and TRBJ1-4; D gene ambiguous. Germline CDR1 SGHVS, CDR2 FQNEAQ. The germline V and J ends were trimmed by 5 bases and 7 bases, with 14 bases remaining between them. The CDR3 contains 14 residues. The CDR3 sequence: CASSSFGFREKLFF. Written as DNA, the CDR3 is TGTGCCAGCAGCAGTTTCGGGTTTCGTGAAAAACTGTTTTTT.